The clone carrying this T cell receptor (beta chain) was detected only a few times. Its antigen is not known. The germline V and J ends were trimmed by 4 bases and 5 bases, with 9 bases remaining between them. Germline V gene lookup returns CDR1 SGHRS and CDR2 YFSETQ. The CDR3 runs to 13 residues. Cells sorted as Tregs were CD4+, CD25+ and CD127-/low. From the 5' RACE reads, TCRdb called clonotypes with MiXCR, one entry per CDR3 protein. The sample lists under 45,000 distinct CDR3 sequences; around 20% were seen once. Study conclusions and caveats: Tumor-infiltrating Treg TCR alpha and beta sequences overlapped most with tumor naive CD4+ T cells, then blood naive.

The sequenced sample was Tregs sorted from blood. This chain uses TRBV5-1 with TRBJ1-4; no clear D gene. The origin of this receptor is a female donor with breast cancer. CDR3 in DNA: TGCGCCAGCAGCACGGGATCAAATGAAAAACTGTTTTTT. This sequence encodes CASSTGSNEKLFF.